Described below is a single T cell receptor beta chain sequence and its context. Its antigen is currently unknown. The data originate from a study of cytomegalovirus exposure and HLA in healthy donors. Trimming took off 5 bases at V and 5 bases at J, with 13 bases between the two ends. The germline V gene encodes CDR1 SGHTA and CDR2 FQGNSA. The length of the CDR3 is 14 residues. In the PCR, 60 Vbeta and 13 Jbeta primers were used. Using immunoSEQ multiplex PCR, the repertoire was profiled, and TCRdb retains in-frame clones only, with some absent. Of roughly 100,000 clones in the sample, roughly three quarters were seen once. Points from the study as a whole: Later analysis suggested most CMV-associated TCR beta chains were HLA-restricted. Three chains tied to CMV proved CMV antigen-specific in vitro.

The chain uses TRBV7-2 and TRBJ1-5; D perhaps matches TRBD1 (5 bases). The source is a man aged 35-49 years in good health and CMV-seronegative. Sequencing was done on a sample of PBMCs. Here the CDR3 reads CASSALGGDQPQHF. The CDR3 nucleotides are TGTGCCAGCAGCGCGCTGGGGGGGGATCAGCCCCAGCATTTT.